This TCR beta chain was recovered during a study of T cells in Graves' hyperthyroidism and ophthalmopathy. Trimming removed 6 bases from V and 5 bases from J, with 13 bases in between. The CDR3 is made up of 13 amino acids. Germline CDR1 is ENHRY and CDR2 is SYGVKD. TCR beta CDR3 regions were amplified from RNA transcripts. The primer set for the first-round RT-PCR of the TCR CDR3 was HTBI. TCRdb redid the calling of the multiplex PCR reads with MiXCR, one entry per CDR3 protein. The top ten clones hold 7% to 10% of a sample with hundreds of thousands of distinct CDR3 sequences, around 38% of them seen once. Participants, patients aged 18 to 65, had newly diagnosed hyperthyroidism with a duration under 2 months. Investigators excluded patients with uncontrolled infection, other autoimmune disease, pregnancy or lactation. This clonotype was detected ten times or more.

The chain employs TRBV10-3 and TRBJ2-5; D tentatively reads TRBD1 or TRBD2 (5 bases each). Sequenced sample: blood. This sequence was found in a man between 18 and 35 years old with Graves' hyperthyroidism. DNA of the CDR3: TGTGCCATCAGACTAGAGAACAGGGAGACCCAGTACTTC. Encoded protein: CAIRLENRETQYF.